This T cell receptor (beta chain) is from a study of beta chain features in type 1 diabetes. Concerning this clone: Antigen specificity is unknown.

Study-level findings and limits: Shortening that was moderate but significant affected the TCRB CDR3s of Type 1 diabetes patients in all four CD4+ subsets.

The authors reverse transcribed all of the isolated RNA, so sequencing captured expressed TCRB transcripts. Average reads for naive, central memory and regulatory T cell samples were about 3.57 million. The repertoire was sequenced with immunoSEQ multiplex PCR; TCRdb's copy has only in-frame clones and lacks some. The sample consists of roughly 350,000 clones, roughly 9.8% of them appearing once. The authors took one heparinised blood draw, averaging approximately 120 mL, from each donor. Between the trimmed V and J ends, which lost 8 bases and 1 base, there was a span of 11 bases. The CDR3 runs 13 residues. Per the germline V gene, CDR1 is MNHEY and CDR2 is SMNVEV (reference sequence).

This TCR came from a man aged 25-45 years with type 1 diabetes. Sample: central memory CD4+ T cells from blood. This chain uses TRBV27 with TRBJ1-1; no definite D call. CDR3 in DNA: TGTGCCAGCTATGTTCCGGGGAACACTGAAGCTTTCTTT. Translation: CASYVPGNTEAFF.